The 24 T cell receptor beta chains reported below all come from one sample, sequenced in a study of T-cell memory formation after mild COVID-19. TCRdb analysed the 5' RACE reads with MiXCR anew, one entry per CDR3 protein. Among 140,000 to 150,000 distinct CDR3 sequences listed, under 30% were seen once. Specimen: PBMCs or a T cell subset sorted from them (not recorded which). The origin of the receptors is an adult woman who had mild COVID-19 (a few samples of this study predate the infection). Cell type and time point are not known.

This clonotype was picked up a small number of times. J is TRBJ2-5 and V is TRBV24-1; 7 bases line up with TRBD1. The CDR3 covers 17 residues. J gave up 2 bases and V 1 base, and 9 bases lay outside the gene matches. Germline V gene data show CDR1 as KGHDR and CDR2 as SFDVKD. The CDR3 coding sequence is TGTGCCACCAGTGATTTCGGACAGGCGACTCTTCAAGAGACCCAGTACTTC. Translation gives CATSDFGQATLQETQYF.

The chain uses TRBV5-6 and TRBJ1-1, with D perhaps TRBD1 (6 bases). V was trimmed by 1 base and J by 2 bases, leaving 9 bases between them. Germline V gene data show CDR1 as SGHDT and CDR2 as YYEEEE. The CDR3 consists of 14 residues. CDR3 DNA sequence: TGTGCCAGCAGCTTGCCGGGACAAAACACTGAAGCTTTCTTT. Its translation is CASSLPGQNTEAFF.

The V call is TRBV20-1, the J call TRBJ1-5; D is undetermined. CDR3 length: 13 amino acids. Germline CDR1 reads DFQATT; CDR2 reads SNEGSKA (reference sequence). Trimming left V 0 bases short and J 2 bases short, with 5 bases between. CDR3: CSARDLGNQPQHF. CDR3 nucleotides: TGCAGTGCTAGAGATCTCGGCAATCAGCCCCAGCATTTT.

V gene TRBV11-2 combines with J gene TRBJ2-5; D is perhaps TRBD1 (7 bases). This CDR3 has 16 amino acids. Trimming cost V 1 base and J 5 bases, with 17 bases left between them. CDR1 is SGHAT, CDR2 FQNNGV, per germline. Written as DNA, the CDR3 is TGTGCCAGCAGCTTAGGAGCTGGAGGGGGCCGGGAGACCCAGTACTTC. Its protein is CASSLGAGGGRETQYF.

The rearrangement joins TRBV7-9 to TRBJ2-7, with D perhaps matching TRBD1 (7 bases). This CDR3 comprises 14 residues. The V gene lost 5 bases and the J gene lost 4 bases, with 15 bases spanning the gap. Germline V gene data show CDR1 as SEHNR and CDR2 as FQNEAQ (reference sequence). The CDR3 reads CASSAPTGTYEQYF. The CDR3 nucleotides read TGTGCCAGCAGCGCCCCGACAGGGACTTACGAGCAGTACTTC.

The table lists this clonotype with many counts. The V and J genes are TRBV12-3 or TRBV12-4 and TRBJ2-7, with D possibly TRBD2 on 6 matching bases. The CDR3 consists of 13 residues. Trimming removed 5 bases at V and 3 bases at J, with 11 bases between. The CDR3 loop is CASSLTDYYEQYF. In nucleotides, the CDR3 is TGTGCCAGCAGTCTTACGGACTACTACGAGCAGTACTTC.

The chain employs TRBV29-1 and TRBJ1-2; D possibly corresponds to TRBD1 (6 bases). Germline V CDR1 and CDR2: SQVTM, ANQGSEA. Trimming removed 1 base at V and 8 bases at J, with 11 bases between. The CDR3 covers 12 residues. CDR3 sequence reads: CSVEGQDEGYTF. CDR3 sequence (DNA): TGCAGCGTTGAAGGACAGGACGAGGGCTACACCTTC. The whole variable domain, remainder taken from reference TRBV29-1 and TRBJ1-2, is SAVISQKPSRDICQRGTSLTIQCQVDSQVTMMFWYRQQPGQSLTLIATANQGSEATYESGFVIDKFPISRPNLTFSTLTVSNMSPEDSSIYLCSVEGQDEGYTFGSGTRLTVV.

The rearrangement uses TRBV30 and TRBJ2-7; a weak D match, TRBD1 (5 bases). In germline, CDR1 is GTSNPN, CDR2 SVGIG (reference sequence). The CDR3 is made up of 13 amino acids. V lost 0 bases and J 6 bases, leaving 12 bases between the germline ends. The DNA of the CDR3 is TGTGCCTGGAGTGTACAGAGTCAGGGCGAGCAGTACTTC. As protein: CAWSVQSQGEQYF.

The sample holds many counts of this clonotype. This chain joins TRBV5-6 and TRBJ2-7; D not certain. Germline V lookup: CDR1 SGHDT, CDR2 YYEEEE. This CDR3 is built from 11 residues. V gave up 4 bases and J gave up 2 bases, with 4 bases separating them. The CDR3 loop reads CASSATYEQYF. The CDR3 coding sequence is TGTGCCAGCAGCGCAACCTACGAGCAGTACTTC. The full variable domain, completed using reference TRBV5-6 and TRBJ2-7, is DAGVTQSPTHLIKTRGQQVTLRCSPKSGHDTVSWYQQALGQGPQFIFQYYEEEERQRGNFPDRFSGHQFPNYSSELNVNALLLGDSALYLCASSATYEQYFGPGTRLTVT.

The chain employs TRBV6-5 and TRBJ2-7; D possibly matches TRBD1 or TRBD2 (5 bases each). Germline CDR1 MNHEY, CDR2 SVGAGI. The CDR3 has 17 amino acids. The V end lost 4 bases, the J end lost 2 bases, and 21 bases lay between the germline ends. CDR3: CASSFYPGFEGPYEQYF. The CDR3, as DNA: TGTGCCAGCAGTTTCTATCCCGGGTTTGAGGGACCCTACGAGCAGTACTTC.

The chain recombines TRBV20-1 with TRBJ2-5; 11 nucleotides line up with TRBD2. Germline V gene lookup returns CDR1 DFQATT and CDR2 SNEGSKA (reference sequence). With V trimmed by 5 bases and J by 2 bases, 10 bases remained unmatched. The CDR3 totals 16 residues. CDR3 DNA sequence: TGCAGTGCTTTCCGGTTAGGGACTAGCGGACAAGAGACCCAGTACTTC. This sequence encodes CSAFRLGTSGQETQYF.

The V gene is TRBV7-9, the J gene TRBJ1-2, with D uncertain. Germline V gene sequence: CDR1 SEHNR, CDR2 FQNEAQ (reference sequence). The CDR3 has 16 residues. Trimming left V 0 bases short and J 4 bases short, with 15 bases between. The CDR3 DNA follows: TGTGCCAGCAGCTTAGCGTATGGAGCTAGTCGCTATGGCTACACCTTC. Translating gives CASSLAYGASRYGYTF. Full variable domain (outside the CDR3, taken from reference TRBV7-9 and TRBJ1-2): DTGVSQNPRHKITKRGQNVTFRCDPISEHNRLYWYRQTLGQGPEFLTYFQNEAQLEKSRLLSDRFSAERPKGSFSTLEIQRTEQGDSAMYLCASSLAYGASRYGYTFGSGTRLTVV.

The chain uses TRBV6-1 and TRBJ2-6; perhaps TRBD2 as D (6 bases). Germline CDR1 and CDR2: MNHNS and SASEGT. Trimming took 10 bases from V and 0 from J, leaving 19 bases between them. This CDR3 is 17 amino acids long. CDR3 nucleotides: TGTGCCACCCGAGCGGGCGCAGCCTCCTCTGGGGCCAACGTCCTGACTTTC. Protein sequence: CATRAGAASSGANVLTF.

The rearrangement uses TRBV6-1 and TRBJ2-3, with TRBD1 matching 10 bases. This CDR3 region has 17 residues. Per germline, CDR1 MNHNS and CDR2 SASEGT. V trimming: 5 bases; J trimming: 4 bases; junction bases outside the gene matches: 12. The CDR3 here is CASSHRGGTGVADTQYF. The CDR3 nucleotides read TGTGCCAGCAGTCACCGAGGGGGGACAGGGGTCGCAGATACGCAGTATTTT.

The chain has TRBV7-2 and TRBJ2-7; D possibly corresponds to TRBD1 (6 bases). CDR1 is SGHTA and CDR2 is FQGNSA in the germline V gene. The CDR3 has 14 residues. V was trimmed by 1 base and J by 5 bases, leaving 12 bases between them. For the CDR3, the DNA is TGTGCCAGCAGCTTAGATAACAGGGTGGACGAGCAGTACTTC. It encodes CASSLDNRVDEQYF.

This clonotype has a handful of counts. The rearrangement uses TRBV9 and TRBJ2-7; D gene unclear. Looked up from germline, CDR1 is SGDLS and CDR2 is YYNGEE. This CDR3 is 14 amino acids long. V lost 0 bases and J lost 2, with 9 bases in between. This CDR3 reads CASSVEPGPYEQYF. The CDR3 nucleotides read TGTGCCAGCAGCGTAGAACCAGGCCCCTACGAGCAGTACTTC.

This clonotype was detected a few times. CDR3 in amino acids: CASSLGQGDEQYF. The CDR3 DNA reads TGTGCCAGCAGCTTGGGACAGGGGGACGAGCAGTACTTC. This chain connects TRBV7-8 to TRBJ2-7; the match to TRBD1 covers 11 bases. Germline CDR1 is SGHVS and CDR2 is FQNEAQ. The CDR3 sequence is 13 residues long. The trim removed 3 bases at V and 5 bases at J, leaving 0 bases unmatched. The whole variable domain, filled in from reference TRBV7-8 and TRBJ2-7, reads GAGVSQSPRYKVAKRGQDVALRCDPISGHVSLFWYQQALGQGPEFLTYFQNEAQLDKSGLPSDRFFAERPEGSVSTLKIQRTQQEDSAVYLCASSLGQGDEQYFGPGTRLTVT.

The chain is built from TRBV9 and TRBJ2-5; D remains unclear. Trimming pared 0 bases from V and 0 bases from J, leaving 15 bases between. The CDR3 runs 17 residues. Germline V CDR1 and CDR2: SGDLS, YYNGEE. The CDR3 protein is CASSVDGTPEYQETQYF. Written as DNA, the CDR3 is TGTGCCAGCAGCGTAGATGGTACCCCTGAGTACCAAGAGACCCAGTACTTC.

The V and J genes are TRBV27 and TRBJ2-7, with D maybe TRBD1 (5 bases). This CDR3 region has 15 residues. Germline loops: CDR1 MNHEY, CDR2 SMNVEV (reference sequence). V lost 8 bases, J lost 0 bases, and 17 bases lay in between. The CDR3, as DNA: TGTGCCAGCGGGTTCGGACACCATAGCTCCTACGAGCAGTACTTC. Its translation: CASGFGHHSSYEQYF.

The V gene is TRBV7-8, the J gene TRBJ2-1; 10 positions match TRBD2. Germline V gene data show CDR1 as SGHVS and CDR2 as FQNEAQ. This CDR3 is built from 18 residues. V lost 0 bases, J lost 4 bases, and 9 bases stayed unmatched. CDR3 in amino acids: CASSLATLLAGVYNEQFF. CDR3 coding DNA: TGTGCCAGCAGCTTAGCGACTCTTCTAGCGGGGGTATACAATGAGCAGTTCTTC. Together with reference TRBV7-8 and TRBJ2-1, the CDR3 gives the full variable domain: GAGVSQSPRYKVAKRGQDVALRCDPISGHVSLFWYQQALGQGPEFLTYFQNEAQLDKSGLPSDRFFAERPEGSVSTLKIQRTQQEDSAVYLCASSLATLLAGVYNEQFFGPGTRLTVL.

Only a few counts were recorded for this clonotype. This chain joins TRBV18 and TRBJ2-1, with 9 bases fitting TRBD2. CDR3 length: 15 residues. CDR1 is KGHSH and CDR2 is LQKENI in the germline V gene. V lost 2 bases to trimming and J lost 6 bases; unmatched junction nucleotides: 5. In DNA form, the CDR3 reads TGTGCCAGCTCACCAGGAGCGGGGGGAATCAATGAGCAGTTCTTC. Its translation is CASSPGAGGINEQFF.

This clonotype has more than one count but fewer than ten. A junction boundary mismatches the germline segment, possibly from a read error. The V and J genes are TRBV3-1 and TRBJ2-1; 9 nucleotides align to TRBD2. This CDR3 has 19 amino acids. Germline loops: CDR1 LGHDT, CDR2 YNNKEL (reference sequence). CDR3 in DNA: TGTGCCAGCAGGCAAGTTGGGTTCCCGCGGACTAGCGTACACAATGAGCAGTTCTTC. It is translated as CASRQVGFPRTSVHNEQFF.

The gene calls are TRBV4-3 and TRBJ1-2, with D maybe TRBD1 (5 bases). Trimming removed 4 bases from V and 2 bases from J, with 11 bases in between. Germline V gives CDR1 LGHNA, CDR2 YSLEER. The CDR3 is 14 amino acids. The DNA of the CDR3 is TGCGCCAGCAGCCCAGACAGTGGGAACTATGGCTACACCTTC. Its protein product is CASSPDSGNYGYTF.

The V gene is TRBV9, the J gene TRBJ2-7, with D maybe TRBD1 (6 bases). CDR1 SGDLS and CDR2 YYNGEE come from the germline V gene. The CDR3 spans 14 residues. Trimming stripped 0 bases from V and 5 bases from J, with 12 bases between. The CDR3 sequence: CASSVGGLVDEQYF. The CDR3 coding sequence is TGTGCCAGCAGCGTAGGGGGGCTCGTCGACGAGCAGTACTTC.